Each of the 24 T cell receptor beta chains below was sequenced from the same sample in a study of breast tumors, draining lymph nodes, adjacent tissues (dated by TCRdb to about 2016). Library preparation used multiplex PCR. The reads were generated on an Illumina HiSeq 2000. TCRdb took the public reads, trimmed them with fastp at Q25, ran MiXCR for clone calling and kept in-frame beta chains. CDR3 protein duplicates are merged, each entry listing the most common genes and DNA. For this sample there are 25,000 to 40,000 distinct CDR3 sequences; roughly 63% appear just once. Over 15% of the sample lies in the top ten. The material sequenced was breast tumor tissue. These receptors all stem from a female donor with breast cancer. Some clones in this sample may be carry-over from other donors' samples.

There are many counts of this clonotype. A clone one base away is much larger, so this may be a read error. V gene TRBV20-1 combines with J gene TRBJ2-2; tentative D call: TRBD2 (7 bases). This CDR3 region has 16 residues. Germline lookup yields CDR1 DFQATT and CDR2 SNEGSKA (reference sequence). V lost 1 base to trimming and J lost 4 bases, with 16 bases between them. This chain's CDR3 is CSARVLSGGPTGELFF. The DNA of the CDR3 is TGCAGTGCTAGAGTCCTTTCCGGGGGGCCCACCGGGGAGCTGTTTTTT.

The V and J genes are TRBV29-1 and TRBJ2-2, with 9 nucleotides matching TRBD2. Germline V gives CDR1 SQVTM, CDR2 ANQGSEA. CDR3 length equals 14 residues. After removal of 4 bases from V and 5 bases from J, the junction contained 5 bases not matched to a gene. The CDR3 DNA reads as TGCAGCGTTGGGGGACTAGCAGGGACCGGGGAGCTGTTTTTT. Amino acids: CSVGGLAGTGELFF.

This clonotype was recorded many times. As DNA, the CDR3 is TGTGCCAGCAGCCAGGGACTAGTAACCAATGAGCAGTTCTTC. Translating gives CASSQGLVTNEQFF. This rearrangement joins TRBV4-2 to TRBJ2-1, with 8 nucleotides matching TRBD2. The CDR3 consists of 14 residues. CDR1 is LGHNA, CDR2 YNFKEQ, per germline. V was clipped by 3 bases and J by 6 bases; unmatched bases: 4.

This chain links TRBV5-8 with TRBJ2-3; maybe TRBD2 (5 bases). The V gene lost 0 bases and the J gene lost 0 bases, with 8 bases spanning the gap. The CDR3 is 15 amino acids. In germline, CDR1 is SGHTS, CDR2 YDEGEE. CDR3 DNA sequence: TGTGCCAGCAGCTTGGGACTACTTAGCACAGATACGCAGTATTTT. Protein: CASSLGLLSTDTQYF.

As to this clonotype: Compared with germline, one end of the junction differs, possibly owing to a read error. V is TRBV5-1 and J is TRBJ2-7; D uncertain. The CDR3 has 14 residues. The V gene's germline CDR1 is SGHRS and CDR2 YFSETQ. CDR3 DNA: TGCGCCGGCAGCTCACAAACTGGTTCCTACGAGCAGTACTTC. As protein: CAGSSQTGSYEQYF.

This chain joins TRBV24-1 and TRBJ2-3; TRBD1 matches 8 bases. V lost 7 bases and J lost 3; bases outside the gene matches: 8. The CDR3 is made up of 15 amino acids. Germline CDR1 reads KGHDR; CDR2 reads SFDVKD. In DNA form, the CDR3 reads TGTGCCACCAGCCGAAGACAGGGGCGAACAGATACGCAGTATTTT. Translated, it gives CATSRRQGRTDTQYF.

This chain uses TRBV29-1 with TRBJ2-3; 9 nucleotides line up with TRBD2. Germline-derived CDR1 and CDR2 are SQVTM and ANQGSEA. The ends lost 5 bases at V and 7 bases at J; junction bases unmatched: 7. CDR3 length: 13 residues. The CDR3 loop is CSVLPSGRHTQYF. DNA of the CDR3: TGCAGCGTTTTGCCCAGCGGGAGGCATACGCAGTATTTT.

The J gene is TRBJ2-5, the V gene TRBV5-1, with D unresolved. The V end was cut by 3 bases, the J end by 1 base, with 16 bases between. CDR3 length: 16 residues. Germline assignment: CDR1 SGHRS and CDR2 YFSETQ. DNA for the CDR3: TGCGCCAGCAGCTCCGGCGACACGGGTCGCCAAGAGACCCAGTACTTC. It is translated as CASSSGDTGRQETQYF.

The chain joins TRBV7-9 to TRBJ2-1, with 7 bases that match TRBD2. CDR1 and CDR2 from the germline V gene are SEHNR and FQNEAQ (reference sequence). V trimming: 5 bases; J trimming: 10 bases; junction bases outside the gene matches: 5. There are 12 residues in the CDR3. The CDR3 coding sequence is TGTGCCAGCAGCGCAGGGACTAAAGAGCAGTTCTTC. It yields the protein CASSAGTKEQFF.

Ten or more counts support this clonotype. The chain is built from TRBV6-1 and TRBJ2-7; possibly TRBD1 for D (5 bases). CDR3 length: 14 amino acids. The ends were cut back, 8 bases at V and 1 base at J, with 15 bases in the middle. CDR1 is MNHNS, CDR2 SASEGT, per germline. This CDR3 reads CASDQGGESYEQYF. CDR3 nucleotide sequence: TGTGCCAGCGATCAGGGCGGCGAATCCTACGAGCAGTACTTC.

The chain links TRBV19 to TRBJ1-4; no definite D call. The CDR3 runs 13 residues. Germline loops: CDR1 LNHDA, CDR2 SQIVND (reference sequence). Trimming stripped 9 bases from V and 4 bases from J, with 12 bases between. This CDR3 reads CASVGRHNEKLFF. DNA for the CDR3: TGTGCCAGCGTGGGCCGTCATAATGAAAAACTGTTTTTT.

This rearrangement joins TRBV11-3 to TRBJ2-3, with D unresolved. The CDR3 has 15 amino acids. V shed 4 bases and J shed 2 bases, with 13 bases lying between them. Per the germline V gene, CDR1 is SGHNT and CDR2 is YENEEA. The DNA for the CDR3 is TGTGCCAGCAGCTCTGGGGTTTTTTCCACAGATACGCAGTATTTT. It yields the protein CASSSGVFSTDTQYF.

Notes on this clonotype: The junction and the germline gene differ at one end; a read error may be behind it. V usage is TRBV5-1 and J usage is TRBJ2-6; TRBD1 matches 8 bases. Germline V gene sequence: CDR1 SGHRS, CDR2 YFSETQ. CDR3 size: 17 residues. The CDR3 sequence is CASSSDRGPTGANVLAF. The CDR3 bases are TGCGCCAGCAGCTCAGACAGGGGTCCCACAGGGGCCAACGTCCTGGCTTTC.

The chain links TRBV6-5 to TRBJ1-6, with a weak D call TRBD1 (5 bases). V was clipped by 5 bases and J by 10 bases, with 18 bases between them. Per the germline V gene, CDR1 is MNHEY and CDR2 is SVGAGI. The CDR3 contains 15 residues. The CDR3 is CASSPMTGTRSPLHF. The CDR3 nucleotides are TGTGCCAGCAGTCCCATGACCGGGACCCGCTCACCCCTCCACTTT.

This clonotype was seen more than once but under ten times. The V gene is TRBV7-9, the J gene TRBJ1-6; D not resolved. V dropped 2 bases and J dropped 7 bases, with 12 bases sitting between them. Germline V gene sequence: CDR1 SEHNR, CDR2 FQNEAQ (reference sequence). The length of the CDR3 is 15 residues. The DNA of the CDR3 is TGTGCCAGCAGCTTAACCGGCCTCGGGAATTCACCCCTCCACTTT. Translating it yields CASSLTGLGNSPLHF.

This clonotype was counted a single time. V gene TRBV9 combines with J gene TRBJ2-7, with a weak D call TRBD2 (6 bases). The germline CDR1 and CDR2 sequences are SGDLS and YYNGEE. CDR3 length equals 15 residues. Deletions cut 0 bases from V and 4 bases from J, with 14 bases between. CDR3 amino acids: CASSVAGAAGYEQYF. CDR3 DNA sequence: TGTGCCAGCAGCGTAGCCGGAGCCGCGGGGTACGAGCAGTACTTC.

V usage is TRBV15 and J usage is TRBJ1-5; maybe TRBD1 (5 bases). CDR1 is LNHNV, CDR2 YYDKDF, per germline (reference sequence). CDR3 length: 15 residues. V was trimmed by 2 bases and J by 0 bases, leaving 8 bases between them. The CDR3 sequence: CATSRRGNSNQPQHF. Written as DNA, the CDR3 is TGTGCCACCAGCAGAAGGGGTAATAGCAATCAGCCCCAGCATTTT.

Ten or more counts support this clonotype. The chain employs TRBV11-2 and TRBJ2-5; 12 nucleotides match TRBD2. CDR3 length equals 18 residues. Germline lookup yields CDR1 SGHAT and CDR2 FQNNGV. The ends lost 3 bases at V and 4 bases at J; junction bases unmatched: 12. This CDR3 reads CASSFRILAGGPGETQYF. CDR3 coding DNA: TGTGCCAGCAGCTTCCGTATTCTAGCGGGAGGGCCCGGAGAGACCCAGTACTTC.

The rearrangement joins TRBV20-1 to TRBJ2-7, with 7 bases that match TRBD1. Germline lookup yields CDR1 DFQATT and CDR2 SNEGSKA (reference sequence). The CDR3 sequence is 13 residues long. V lost 5 bases and J lost 1; bases outside the gene matches: 5. The CDR3 DNA sequence: TGCAGTGCTTTTCGGGACAGTTCCTACGAGCAGTACTTC. Residues: CSAFRDSSYEQYF.

This clonotype was picked up many times. This rearrangement joins TRBV20-1 to TRBJ2-3; a weak D match, TRBD2 (6 bases). CDR3 length equals 13 residues. The germline gives CDR1 DFQATT, CDR2 SNEGSKA (reference sequence). Trimming removed 3 bases at V and 3 bases at J, with 10 bases between. CDR3 nucleotide sequence: TGCAGTGCTAGTAAGGGAGGTACAGATACGCAGTATTTT. This translates into CSASKGGTDTQYF.

This chain's CDR3 is CASSQGGRGVNTEAFF. CDR3 nucleotides: TGTGCCAGCAGCCAAGGAGGACGGGGGGTCAACACTGAAGCTTTCTTT. V usage is TRBV4-2 and J usage is TRBJ1-1; D is possibly TRBD1 (5 bases). CDR3 length: 16 amino acids. Deletions cut 1 base from V and 2 bases from J, with 14 bases between. Germline V lookup: CDR1 LGHNA, CDR2 YNFKEQ.

This clonotype was seen many times. The chain is built from TRBV7-3 and TRBJ1-1; D remains unclear. The CDR3 covers 13 residues. From germline, CDR1 is SGHTA and CDR2 FQGTGA. V was cut by 0 bases and J by 1 base, with 3 bases left in between. The CDR3 coding sequence is TGTGCCAGCAGCTTAACAGGGAACACTGAAGCTTTCTTT. Translation gives CASSLTGNTEAFF.

J is TRBJ1-4 and V is TRBV14; D not resolved. This CDR3 is 17 amino acids long. V was pared by 1 base and J by 4 bases, with 16 bases between. Germline V gene lookup returns CDR1 SGHDN and CDR2 FVKESK. In nucleotides, the CDR3 is TGTGCCAGCAGCCAAGCGCGTCCTTCTGATTATAATGAAAAACTGTTTTTT. Its translation is CASSQARPSDYNEKLFF.

This clonotype was recorded a few times. V usage is TRBV6-5 and J usage is TRBJ1-2, with unresolved D. V was clipped by 5 bases and J by 0 bases, with 10 bases between them. The CDR3 contains 14 residues. Germline lookup yields CDR1 MNHEY and CDR2 SVGAGI. The chain's CDR3 is CASSLRETNYGYTF. As DNA, the CDR3 is TGTGCCAGCAGTCTCCGGGAGACTAACTATGGCTACACCTTC.